The entry that follows covers one T cell receptor (beta chain) sequence. Its antigen is undetermined. These data originate in a study of spatial heterogeneity in lung cancer. Whole-study context: Researchers sequenced follow-up PBMC samples if they had them, and these came a median of roughly two years after resection. Beta-chain sequences were consistently detected more often than alpha-chain sequences.

The CDR3 loop spans 16 amino acids. The germline gives CDR1 KGHDR, CDR2 SFDVKD. With V trimmed by 4 bases and J by 10 bases, 8 bases remained unmatched. TCRdb independently ran MiXCR on the 5' RACE reads; one entry per CDR3 protein. The data show approximately 110,000 distinct CDR3 sequences, approximately 10% seen once. This sample's time point: blood at routine non-recurrence follow-up after resection. Sequencing of whole RNA from tumor, nontumor lung or frozen PBMC involved no sorting. Study-wide results and caveats: Detection of ubiquitous tumor TCRs in blood was higher at resection than follow-up.

The material sequenced was PBMCs, taken at follow-up. This chain connects TRBV24-1 to TRBJ2-1; 14 positions match TRBD2. This TCR derives from a female donor with early-stage non-small cell lung cancer. CDR3 in amino acids: CATSDPGLAGGLEQFF. The CDR3 DNA reads TGTGCCACCAGTGACCCAGGACTAGCGGGAGGTTTAGAGCAGTTCTTC.